This TCR beta chain was obtained from a study of technical replicates of blood from a few donors. Some clones are missing from TCRdb's copy, which holds only in-frame ones; the method was immunoSEQ multiplex PCR. The sample consists of roughly 100,000 clones, 96% of them appearing once. This CDR3 spans 16 amino acids. Germline loops: CDR1 LNHNV, CDR2 YYDKDF (reference sequence). Trimming removed 5 bases from V and 3 bases from J; junction bases left unmatched: 7. The sequence came from a human donor in good health. V is TRBV15 and J is TRBJ1-5; 10 bases align to TRBD1. Source material: T cells isolated from PBMCs. CDR3 region: CATSYGQGGINQPQHF. The DNA for the CDR3 is TGTGCCACCAGCTACGGACAGGGGGGAATCAATCAGCCCCAGCATTTT.